Sequencing of this T cell receptor (beta chain) was carried out in a study of blood T cell repertoires in COVID-19. Study as a whole: PBMCs, B-cell-depleted T cells, or T cells were the source of the cDNA or gDNA that made up the material.

There are 14 residues in the CDR3. The ends were cut back, 8 bases at V and 7 bases at J, with 20 bases in the middle. CDR1 is SGHAT and CDR2 is FQNNGV in the germline V gene. In the authors' methods: Amplifying reference gene primers gave estimates of nucleated cell counts. The assay was immunoSEQ multiplex PCR, and TCRdb's table has in-frame clones only and misses some. The D gene and trimming were derived from the DNA, and the V and J assignments and clone size from that table. This table holds about 270,000 clones, about 88% found once. This TCR came from a man aged 55 to 70 who had recovered from COVID-19. Sequencing was carried out using peripheral blood. The V gene is TRBV11-2, the J gene TRBJ1-2; tentatively, D is TRBD1 (6 bases). For the CDR3, the DNA is TGTGCCAGCGCCACGTACAGGGAATCGGGTGGCTACACCTTC. As protein: CASATYRESGGYTF.